What follows are 22 T cell receptor beta chains derived from one specimen sequenced in a study of patients and donors after allogeneic stem cell transplantation. TCRdb re-called the RT-PCR reads with MiXCR, one entry per CDR3 protein. The sample lists approximately 200,000 distinct CDR3 sequences, 35% to 50% occurring once. Sample: blood, either unsorted or a sorted T cell fraction (not recorded which). All receptors come from a human donor who was either an allogeneic HSCT recipient or a stem cell or donor lymphocyte infusion donor (not recorded which). It is not recorded whose cells these are; they may come from a transplant donor.

The V gene is TRBV18, the J gene TRBJ2-7; 8 nucleotides agree with TRBD2. Germline CDR1 is KGHSH and CDR2 is LQKENI. Trimming at V came to 3 bases and at J to 7 bases, leaving 11 bases not matched to a gene. CDR3 length: 15 residues. Here the CDR3 DNA reads TGTGCCAGCTCACCCGGGTCCCCGACTAGCGCAGAGCAGTACTTC. It yields the protein CASSPGSPTSAEQYF.

The chain has TRBV25-1 and TRBJ1-2, with D possibly matching TRBD1 (5 bases). This CDR3 comprises 18 residues. Germline V gives CDR1 MGHDK, CDR2 SYGVNS. The germline V and J ends were trimmed by 6 bases and 3 bases, with 26 bases remaining between them. CDR3 sequence (DNA): TGTGCCAGCAGCCCCCCAGGGTGGGTGCGACCTTTCGACTATGGCTACACCTTC. It is translated as CASSPPGWVRPFDYGYTF.

The CDR3 loop reads CASSEADFNQPQHF. DNA for the CDR3: TGTGCCAGCAGTGAAGCAGACTTTAATCAGCCCCAGCATTTT. V is TRBV2 and J is TRBJ1-5, with D unresolved. The CDR3 spans 14 residues. Trimming stripped 0 bases from V and 4 bases from J, with 7 bases between. Germline lookup yields CDR1 SNHLY and CDR2 FYNNEI.

The genes are TRBV20-1 and TRBJ2-2; TRBD2 matches at 12 bases. This CDR3 has 14 residues. The germline V gene encodes CDR1 DFQATT and CDR2 SNEGSKA (reference sequence). V shed 4 bases, J shed 6 bases, and the junction held 3 bases outside the gene matches. The CDR3 loop is CSAKGLAGAGELFF. The CDR3 bases are TGCAGTGCTAAGGGACTAGCGGGTGCCGGGGAGCTGTTTTTT.

This rearrangement joins TRBV6-5 to TRBJ1-1, with D maybe TRBD1 (5 bases). The CDR3 consists of 12 residues. Trimming took 0 bases from V and 8 from J, leaving 7 bases between them. CDR1 and CDR2 from the germline V gene are MNHEY and SVGAGI. The CDR3 region has the DNA TGTGCCAGCAGTTACTCGAAGGGGGAAGCTTTCTTT. The encoded protein is CASSYSKGEAFF.

V and J are TRBV6-5 and TRBJ2-1, with 10 positions matching TRBD2. The germline V gene has CDR1 MNHEY and CDR2 SVGAGI. Germline trimming cut 6 bases from V and 9 bases from J; bases unmatched to any gene: 11. This CDR3 region has 15 residues. The CDR3 DNA follows: TGTGCCAGCAGCAGCGGGACTAGCGTGTTCTTTGAGCAGTTCTTC. Residues: CASSSGTSVFFEQFF.

This clonotype came up a few times. The rearrangement joins TRBV12-3 or TRBV12-4 to TRBJ1-1; D remains unclear. The V and J ends lost 10 bases and 3 bases respectively, with 15 bases between them. The CDR3 covers 13 residues. CDR3 sequence (DNA): TGTGCCACCACCCCCGGGAGATACACTGAAGCTTTCTTT. As protein: CATTPGRYTEAFF.

This clonotype was recorded a few times. The chain is built from TRBV4-1 and TRBJ2-7, with 8 bases matching TRBD1. This CDR3 is built from 14 residues. The junction had 3 bases not matched to a gene; V was cut back by 3 bases and J by 2 bases. Germline values: CDR1 MGHRA, CDR2 YSYEKL. The chain's CDR3 is CASSQGQAPYEQYF. CDR3 nucleotides: TGCGCCAGCAGCCAGGGACAGGCCCCCTACGAGCAGTACTTC.

V and J are TRBV6-1 and TRBJ1-2; a weak D match, TRBD1 (5 bases). Trimming stripped 3 bases from V and 1 base from J, with 18 bases between. CDR3 length: 17 residues. The germline V gene has CDR1 MNHNS and CDR2 SASEGT. The CDR3 region is CASSEEGARYDNYGYTF. The CDR3 nucleotides read TGTGCCAGCAGTGAGGAAGGGGCGAGGTATGATAACTATGGCTACACCTTC.

J is TRBJ1-1 and V is TRBV10-3, with D perhaps matching TRBD1 (6 bases). The germline V gene has CDR1 ENHRY and CDR2 SYGVKD. The CDR3 is made up of 14 amino acids. Trimming removed 6 bases at V and 1 base at J, with 12 bases between. The CDR3 DNA reads as TGTGCCATCAGGCGACAGGACCAGAACACTGAAGCTTTCTTT. Encoded protein: CAIRRQDQNTEAFF.

In its sample, this clonotype was seen once. The CDR3 sequence is CASSALDFNEQFF. Written as DNA, the CDR3 is TGTGCCAGCAGCGCCCTCGACTTCAATGAGCAGTTCTTC. The V call is TRBV9, the J call TRBJ2-1; D gene uncertain. V was pared by 3 bases and J by 6 bases, with 10 bases between. Germline CDR1 reads SGDLS; CDR2 reads YYNGEE. The CDR3 length is 13 residues.

This clonotype was seen only a few times. The chain couples TRBV20-1 to TRBJ2-1, with D possibly matching TRBD2 (5 bases). The CDR3 contains 15 residues. Between the trimmed V and J ends, which lost 0 bases and 0 bases, there was a span of 9 bases. The germline V gene has CDR1 DFQATT and CDR2 SNEGSKA (reference sequence). The CDR3 is CSARDLGSSYNEQFF. In nucleotides, the CDR3 is TGCAGTGCTAGAGATCTAGGGAGCTCCTACAATGAGCAGTTCTTC.

The rearrangement links TRBV5-1 to TRBJ1-1, with D possibly TRBD1 on 6 matching bases. Trimming shortened V by 3 bases and J by 4 bases, and 16 bases separated the two germline ends. Germline CDR1 SGHRS, CDR2 YFSETQ. The CDR3 runs to 15 residues. The CDR3 protein is CASSYRQDLATEAFF. The CDR3 DNA reads TGCGCCAGCAGCTACCGACAGGACCTAGCCACTGAAGCTTTCTTT.

The chain has TRBV19 and TRBJ1-2; TRBD1 might be the D (5 bases). Germline lookup yields CDR1 LNHDA and CDR2 SQIVND (reference sequence). Trimming removed 0 bases at V and 5 bases at J, with 10 bases between. CDR3 length equals 14 residues. The CDR3 DNA reads as TGTGCCAGTAGTATAGAAGACAGAGATTATGGCTACACCTTC. It translates to CASSIEDRDYGYTF. Full variable domain (rest looked up from reference TRBV19 and TRBJ1-2): DGGITQSPKYLFRKEGQNVTLSCEQNLNHDAMYWYRQDPGQGLRLIYYSQIVNDFQKGDIAEGYSVSREKKESFPLTVTSAQKNPTAFYLCASSIEDRDYGYTFGSGTRLTVV.

The chain couples TRBV6-1 to TRBJ2-3, with D maybe TRBD2 (5 bases). The CDR3 has 13 residues. The V end lost 6 bases, the J end lost 6 bases, and 13 bases lay between the germline ends. CDR1 is MNHNS and CDR2 is SASEGT in the germline V gene. The CDR3 is CASRSGNYDTQYF. The CDR3 region has the DNA TGTGCCAGCAGGTCCGGGAACTACGATACGCAGTATTTT.

The V call is TRBV12-3 or TRBV12-4, the J call TRBJ1-3; no reliable D call. With 2 bases removed from V and 2 bases from J, the gap between germline ends came to 13 bases. The CDR3 is 16 residues long. CDR3 nucleotides: TGTGCCAGCAGTTTATCACCGGGAGGAGCTGGAAACACCATATATTTT. Translating it yields CASSLSPGGAGNTIYF.

The gene calls are TRBV5-1 and TRBJ2-7; D is unclear. Germline V CDR1 and CDR2: SGHRS, YFSETQ. This CDR3 has 13 residues. Trimming took 0 bases from V and 2 from J, leaving 6 bases between them. In DNA, the CDR3 is TGCGCCAGCAGCTTGGAGGCGGCCTACGAGCAGTACTTC. Amino acids: CASSLEAAYEQYF.

This clonotype appeared a few times. The genes are TRBV12-3 or TRBV12-4 and TRBJ1-2; D is unresolved. V gave up 2 bases and J gave up 4 bases, with 11 bases separating them. The CDR3 extends over 14 amino acids. The chain's CDR3 is CASSLRASPYGYTF. CDR3 in DNA: TGTGCCAGCAGTTTAAGGGCCTCCCCCTATGGCTACACCTTC.

Only a few counts were recorded for this clonotype. The CDR3 sequence: CSVVGGRAVDTQYF. For the CDR3, the DNA is TGCAGCGTTGTCGGCGGGAGGGCCGTAGATACGCAGTATTTT. The rearrangement links TRBV29-1 to TRBJ2-3; 9 bases agree with TRBD2. The CDR3 is 14 residues long. The junction had 7 bases not matched to a gene; V was cut back by 4 bases and J by 5 bases. Germline values: CDR1 SQVTM, CDR2 ANQGSEA.

As to this clonotype: A much more abundant neighbour one base away suggests this may be a read error. The chain combines TRBV7-9 with TRBJ2-3, with 11 bases aligning to TRBD2. Trimming cost V 4 bases and J 5 bases; bases outside gene matches: 8. The germline gives CDR1 SEHNR, CDR2 FQNEAQ (reference sequence). CDR3 length equals 16 residues. The CDR3 DNA is TGTGCCAGCAGCTCCGGGACTAGCGGATTCATAGATACGCAGTATTTT. This translates into CASSSGTSGFIDTQYF.

V and J are TRBV7-9 and TRBJ2-1; no firm D call. Trimming removed 2 bases at V and 4 bases at J, with 3 bases between. This CDR3 has 12 amino acids. Germline-derived CDR1 and CDR2 are SEHNR and FQNEAQ (reference sequence). In nucleotides, the CDR3 is TGTGCCAGCAGCTTAACTTACAATGAGCAGTTCTTC. Translated, it gives CASSLTYNEQFF.

This chain joins TRBV4-1 and TRBJ2-3; unclear D gene. Trimming left V 0 bases short and J 6 bases short, with 10 bases between. Germline assignment: CDR1 MGHRA and CDR2 YSYEKL. This CDR3 has 14 amino acids. This chain's CDR3 is CASSQEPTSDTQYF. The DNA for the CDR3 is TGCGCCAGCAGCCAAGAGCCTACGTCCGATACGCAGTATTTT.